The clone carrying this T cell receptor beta chain was detected many times. This record comes from a study of T cells in Graves' hyperthyroidism and ophthalmopathy. Amplified TCR beta CDR3 regions derived from RNA transcripts. HTBI primers were employed in a first-round RT-PCR of the TCR CDR3. TCRdb reanalysed the multiplex PCR reads using MiXCR and keeps one entry per CDR3 protein. The data show 400,000 to 500,000 distinct CDR3 sequences, approximately 13% seen once. This CDR3 has 14 residues. The trim removed 7 bases at V and 4 bases at J, leaving 7 bases unmatched. Germline V gives CDR1 MDHEN, CDR2 SYDVKM.

Sequencing input: blood. The TCR sequence derives from a woman between 18 and 29 years old with Graves' hyperthyroidism. The V call is TRBV28, the J call TRBJ2-3; 8 nucleotides align to TRBD1. The CDR3 region is CASTLPRGPDTQYF. The CDR3, as DNA: TGTGCCAGCACTCTTCCCAGGGGGCCAGATACGCAGTATTTT.